Shown below are 2 T cell receptor beta chains from a single sample sequenced in a study of T-cell memory formation after mild COVID-19. TCRdb itself ran the 5' RACE reads through MiXCR, one entry per CDR3 protein. The sample shows about 350,000 distinct CDR3 sequences, over 25% of them seen only once. Sequenced input: PBMCs or a T cell subset sorted from them (not recorded which). The receptors here all came from an adult woman who had mild COVID-19 (a few samples of this study predate the infection). Cell type and time point are not known.

The rearrangement links TRBV5-1 to TRBJ2-3; 9 bases line up with TRBD2. Germline loops: CDR1 SGHRS, CDR2 YFSETQ. V gave up 0 bases and J gave up 5 bases; unmatched junction bases: 7. The CDR3 runs to 16 residues. The chain's CDR3 is CASSLGGGAVKDTQYF. The CDR3 DNA is TGCGCCAGCAGCTTGGGCGGGGGGGCCGTCAAAGATACGCAGTATTTT.

The chain is built from TRBV9 and TRBJ1-1; D might be TRBD1 (5 bases). Trimming shortened V by 1 base and J by 5 bases, and 15 bases separated the two germline ends. Germline V gene data show CDR1 as SGDLS and CDR2 as YYNGEE. This CDR3 is built from 15 residues. CDR3 residues: CASSVIKGGGTEAFF. DNA of the CDR3: TGTGCCAGCAGCGTAATTAAGGGCGGGGGGACTGAAGCTTTCTTT.